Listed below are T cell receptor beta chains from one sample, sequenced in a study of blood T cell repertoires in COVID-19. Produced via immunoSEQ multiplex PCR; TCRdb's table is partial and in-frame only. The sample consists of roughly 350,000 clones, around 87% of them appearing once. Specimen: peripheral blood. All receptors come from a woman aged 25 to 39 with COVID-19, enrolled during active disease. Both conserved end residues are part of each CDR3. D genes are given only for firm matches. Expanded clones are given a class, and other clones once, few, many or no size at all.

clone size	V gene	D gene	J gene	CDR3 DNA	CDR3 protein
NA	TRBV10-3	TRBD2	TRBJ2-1	TGTGCCATCAGTGACCTGACTAGCGGGGGGGGTCTCAATGAGCAGTTCTTC	CAISDLTSGGGLNEQFF
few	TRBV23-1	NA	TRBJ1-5	TGCGCCAGCACCGTTGGACAGAGCAATCAGCCCCAGCATTTT	CASTVGQSNQPQHF
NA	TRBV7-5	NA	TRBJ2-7	TGTGCCAGAGAGTACAGGAGGACTAGAAGCGAGCAGTACTTC	CAREYRRTRSEQYF
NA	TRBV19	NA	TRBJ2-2	TGTGCCAGTAAGAGGGCCGGGGAGCTGTTTTTT	CASKRAGELFF
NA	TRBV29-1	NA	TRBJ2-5	TGCAGCGTTATACTATACCGGGACATTGGGGAGACCCAGTACTTC	CSVILYRDIGETQYF
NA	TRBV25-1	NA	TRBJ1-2	TGTGCCAGCAGTCCCACAGGGTTGGCCTATGGCTACACCTTC	CASSPTGLAYGYTF
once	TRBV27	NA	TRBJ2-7	TGTGCCAGCAGGGCCCAGGACAGAACCTACGAGCAGTACTTC	CASRAQDRTYEQYF
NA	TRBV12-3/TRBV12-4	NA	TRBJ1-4	TGTGCCAGCAGTTTAGGGGGCGAAGAAAAACTGTTTTTT	CASSLGGEEKLFF
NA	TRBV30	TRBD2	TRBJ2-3	TGTGCCTGGAGACTCCACCGGGAGGGCTTCGCAGATACGCAGTATTTT	CAWRLHREGFADTQYF
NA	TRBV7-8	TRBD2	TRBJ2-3	TGTGCCAGCAGCCCCATGGCCGGGGGGGATACGCAGTATTTT	CASSPMAGGDTQYF
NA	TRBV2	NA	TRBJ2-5	TGTGCCAGCAGTGAAGGTCAGAACAACTCAGGGGAGACCCAGTACTTC	CASSEGQNNSGETQYF
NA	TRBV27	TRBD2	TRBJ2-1	TGTGCCAGCAGTTTAAGCGGGATACCCTACAATGAGCAGTTCTTC	CASSLSGIPYNEQFF
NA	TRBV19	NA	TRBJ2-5	TGTGCCAGTAGTATCGGGACTGAGGGGGAGACCCAGTACTTC	CASSIGTEGETQYF
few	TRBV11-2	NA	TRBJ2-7	TGTGCCAGCAGCTTAATGGACAGTCGCTACGAGCAGTACTTC	CASSLMDSRYEQYF
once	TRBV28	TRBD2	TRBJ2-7	TGTGCCAGCGGCTCCGGGACTAGCGTTTTCGAGCAGTACTTC	CASGSGTSVFEQYF
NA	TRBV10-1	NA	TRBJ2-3	TGCGCCAGCAGTGAGCTTCTGGATACGCAGTATTTT	CASSELLDTQYF
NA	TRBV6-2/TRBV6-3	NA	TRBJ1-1	TGTGCCAGCAGTGCAGGGGCCACTGAAGCTTTCTTT	CASSAGATEAFF
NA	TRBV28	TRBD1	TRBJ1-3	TGTGCCAGCAGTTCGCCGGGACAGGGGGAAAACACCATATATTTT	CASSSPGQGENTIYF
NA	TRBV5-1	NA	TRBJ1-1	TGCGCCAGCAGCGCGGGGGGGCATACTGAAGCTTTCTTT	CASSAGGHTEAFF
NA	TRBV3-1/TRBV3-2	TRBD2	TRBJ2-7	TGTGCCAGCAGCCCTAGCGGGAACTCCTACGAGCAGTACTTC	CASSPSGNSYEQYF